One and the same sample provided the 31 T cell receptor beta chains below, sequenced in a study of cytomegalovirus exposure and HLA in healthy donors. The PCR was carried out with 60 Vbeta primers and 13 Jbeta primers. Clones were sequenced by immunoSEQ multiplex PCR, and TCRdb holds only the in-frame ones, with some missing. This table has approximately 150,000 clones, more than 75% appearing once. Sequencing was done on a sample of PBMCs. The source is a woman in her 40s in good health and CMV-seronegative.

This chain joins TRBV5-5 and TRBJ1-2; 7 positions agree with TRBD1. The CDR3 has 13 residues. Germline V CDR1 and CDR2: SGHKS, YYEKEE (reference sequence). J lost 8 bases, V lost 4 bases, and 8 bases had no gene match. CDR3 protein: CASSPGQVRGYTF. CDR3 DNA sequence: TGTGCCAGCAGCCCCGGACAGGTGCGCGGCTACACCTTC.

For the CDR3, the DNA is TGCGCCAGCAGCTTGGTAGCTAAGGACGAGCAGTACTTC. Translating it yields CASSLVAKDEQYF. The J gene is TRBJ2-7, the V gene TRBV5-1; D gene uncertain. Trimming cost V 0 bases and J 5 bases, with 9 bases left between them. The CDR3 covers 13 residues. CDR1 is SGHRS, CDR2 YFSETQ, per germline.

The genes are TRBV29-1 and TRBJ2-7, with D tentatively TRBD1 (6 bases). Germline-derived CDR1 and CDR2 are SQVTM and ANQGSEA. The V end lost 3 bases, the J end lost 4 bases, and 13 bases lay between the germline ends. The CDR3 is 13 residues long. CDR3 nucleotides: TGCAGCGTTGACAGGGGTAGGGGGTACGAGCAGTACTTC. This gives the protein CSVDRGRGYEQYF.

This clone was observed a handful of times. The rearrangement uses TRBV9 and TRBJ2-4, with a possible D match to TRBD2 (5 bases). Trimming removed 0 bases from V and 7 bases from J, with 17 bases in between. CDR1 SGDLS and CDR2 YYNGEE come from the germline V gene. The CDR3 consists of 16 residues. CDR3 amino acids: CASSVAGIRGENIQYF. CDR3 nucleotide sequence: TGTGCCAGCAGCGTAGCCGGGATTCGCGGTGAGAACATTCAGTACTTC.

This clone was detected only once. This sequence joins TRBV7-2 and TRBJ2-7; D may be TRBD2 (5 bases). CDR1 and CDR2 from the germline V gene are SGHTA and FQGNSA. This CDR3 spans 15 amino acids. Trimming cost V 4 bases and J 7 bases, with 20 bases left between them. For the CDR3, the DNA is TGTGCCAGCAGCTCCCCTGTGAGGCCCGGGGAGGAGCAGTACTTC. Its protein is CASSSPVRPGEEQYF.

The gene calls are TRBV11-3 and TRBJ2-3, with 8 bases fitting TRBD1. Germline-derived CDR1 and CDR2 are SGHNT and YENEEA. The trim removed 5 bases at V and 2 bases at J, leaving 9 bases unmatched. This CDR3 comprises 16 residues. For the CDR3, the DNA is TGTGCCAGCAGCCCATCGACAGGGGCAAACACAGATACGCAGTATTTT. It translates to CASSPSTGANTDTQYF.

The chain couples TRBV25-1 to TRBJ1-1, with D unresolved. The length of the CDR3 is 12 residues. Trimming removed 1 base from V and 11 bases from J, with 11 bases in between. Germline CDR1 and CDR2: MGHDK and SYGVNS. The CDR3 here is CASSESEPVAFF. The CDR3 DNA is TGTGCCAGCAGTGAATCGGAGCCGGTGGCTTTCTTT.

The chain links TRBV7-8 to TRBJ2-2; possibly TRBD1 for D (6 bases). The CDR3 extends over 17 amino acids. Per the germline V gene, CDR1 is SGHVS and CDR2 is FQNEAQ. Trimming stripped 5 bases from V and 2 bases from J, with 18 bases between. The CDR3 sequence: CASSRGVSGANTGELFF. The CDR3 nucleotides read TGTGCCAGCAGCCGAGGAGTTTCAGGGGCCAACACCGGGGAGCTGTTTTTT.

This chain links TRBV10-1 with TRBJ2-7; tentative D call: TRBD2 (6 bases). The germline gives CDR1 WNHNN, CDR2 SYGVQD (reference sequence). CDR3 size: 14 residues. Trimming left V 6 bases short and J 3 bases short, with 15 bases between. The CDR3 nucleotides are TGCGCCAGCAGCCGACGGGAGTGGAGCTACGAGCAGTACTTC. Protein: CASSRREWSYEQYF.

The V gene is TRBV6-5, the J gene TRBJ2-7, with 10 bases identical to TRBD1. The CDR3 consists of 15 residues. CDR1 and CDR2 (germline): MNHEY, SVGAGI. The J segment lost 4 bases and the V segment lost 6 bases, leaving 9 bases of the junction unmatched. CDR3 amino acids: CASSLTGGLGYEQYF. The CDR3 nucleotides are TGTGCCAGCAGCCTGACAGGGGGCCTCGGGTACGAGCAGTACTTC.

The chain employs TRBV5-1 and TRBJ2-1; 8 bases line up with TRBD2. J gave up 4 bases and V 4 bases, and 7 bases lay outside the gene matches. The germline gives CDR1 SGHRS, CDR2 YFSETQ. The CDR3 length is 15 residues. The CDR3 DNA reads as TGCGCCAGCAGCGCCACGGGACTAGGATACAATGAGCAGTTCTTC. Protein: CASSATGLGYNEQFF. Using reference TRBV5-1 and TRBJ2-1 for the parts outside the CDR3, the full variable domain is KAGVTQTPRYLIKTRGQQVTLSCSPISGHRSVSWYQQTPGQGLQFLFEYFSETQRNKGNFPGRFSGRQFSNSRSEMNVSTLELGDSALYLCASSATGLGYNEQFFGPGTRLTVL.

The J gene is TRBJ2-3, the V gene TRBV19; TRBD2 matches at 8 bases. Trimming at V came to 4 bases and at J to 0 bases, leaving 6 bases not matched to a gene. Germline assignment: CDR1 LNHDA and CDR2 SQIVND (reference sequence). The CDR3 is 16 residues long. The CDR3 reads CASSKIAGSSTDTQYF. The CDR3 DNA is TGTGCCAGTAGTAAAATAGCGGGAAGTAGCACAGATACGCAGTATTTT. Complete variable domain (other parts from reference TRBV19 and TRBJ2-3): DGGITQSPKYLFRKEGQNVTLSCEQNLNHDAMYWYRQDPGQGLRLIYYSQIVNDFQKGDIAEGYSVSREKKESFPLTVTSAQKNPTAFYLCASSKIAGSSTDTQYFGPGTRLTVL.

The V call is TRBV6-6, the J call TRBJ1-5; D is possibly TRBD1 (5 bases). From germline, CDR1 is MNHNY and CDR2 SVGAGI (reference sequence). The CDR3 has 15 residues. Between the trimmed V and J ends, which lost 8 bases and 3 bases, there was a span of 17 bases. CDR3 nucleotides: TGTGCCAGCTCGCCCGGCACAGGCCTCAATCAGCCCCAGCATTTT. Protein product: CASSPGTGLNQPQHF.

The V and J genes are TRBV9 and TRBJ1-1; D gene unclear. Germline CDR1 is SGDLS and CDR2 is YYNGEE. The V and J ends lost 0 bases and 6 bases respectively, with 15 bases between them. The CDR3 extends over 15 amino acids. In DNA form, the CDR3 reads TGTGCCAGCAGCGTAGTCAAGACTAATGGGGCTGAAGCTTTCTTT. This gives the protein CASSVVKTNGAEAFF.

The rearrangement joins TRBV29-1 to TRBJ2-1, with D maybe TRBD2 (6 bases). CDR1 is SQVTM, CDR2 ANQGSEA, per germline. The CDR3 length is 16 residues. V was cut by 0 bases and J by 4 bases, with 16 bases left in between. The chain's CDR3 is CSVEDRRASRYNEQFF. The DNA for the CDR3 is TGCAGCGTTGAAGATCGGAGGGCTAGCAGGTACAATGAGCAGTTCTTC.

The V and J genes are TRBV14 and TRBJ2-7, with 8 bases that match TRBD1. The ends lost 5 bases at V and 3 bases at J; junction bases unmatched: 21. The CDR3 consists of 19 residues. Germline CDR1 is SGHDN and CDR2 is FVKESK. CDR3 sequence reads: CASSARLLNYQGADYEQYF. CDR3 coding DNA: TGTGCCAGCAGCGCACGACTACTGAACTACCAGGGGGCAGACTACGAGCAGTACTTC.

This chain uses TRBV7-9 with TRBJ2-1, with 8 bases lining up with TRBD1. V was clipped by 2 bases and J by 8 bases; unmatched bases: 8. Germline V gives CDR1 SEHNR, CDR2 FQNEAQ (reference sequence). The CDR3 length is 15 residues. The CDR3 protein is CASSLFGQGMDEQFF. CDR3 nucleotide sequence: TGTGCCAGCAGCTTATTTGGACAGGGTATGGATGAGCAGTTCTTC. Based on the CDR3 plus reference TRBV7-9 and TRBJ2-1, the full variable domain is DTGVSQNPRHKITKRGQNVTFRCDPISEHNRLYWYRQTLGQGPEFLTYFQNEAQLEKSRLLSDRFSAERPKGSFSTLEIQRTEQGDSAMYLCASSLFGQGMDEQFFGPGTRLTVL.

The rearrangement links TRBV28 to TRBJ1-5; D is uncertain. CDR3 size: 14 residues. CDR1 and CDR2 (germline): MDHEN, SYDVKM. Trimming took 2 bases from V and 6 from J, leaving 11 bases between them. CDR3 sequence: CASSLQESGQPQHF. The CDR3 DNA is TGTGCCAGCAGTTTACAAGAAAGCGGTCAGCCCCAGCATTTT.

The chain has TRBV11-2 and TRBJ2-7, with D maybe TRBD1 (6 bases). CDR3 length: 14 residues. Per germline, CDR1 SGHAT and CDR2 FQNNGV. The V gene lost 3 bases and the J gene lost 9 bases, with 18 bases spanning the gap. CDR3 loop: CASSFRDNPVGQYF. CDR3 nucleotide sequence: TGTGCCAGCAGCTTCCGGGACAACCCTGTAGGGCAGTACTTC.

In this sample, this clone turned up a few times. The chain links TRBV7-9 to TRBJ2-1, with D hard to call. CDR3 size: 16 residues. Trimming left V 0 bases short and J 8 bases short, with 17 bases between. Germline assignment: CDR1 SEHNR and CDR2 FQNEAQ (reference sequence). The chain's CDR3 is CASSLAILRIGDEQFF. As DNA, the CDR3 is TGTGCCAGCAGCTTAGCGATACTAAGAATCGGCGATGAGCAGTTCTTC.

This clone was observed a single time. The chain employs TRBV27 and TRBJ2-1, with a tentative D call TRBD2 (6 bases). Germline lookup yields CDR1 MNHEY and CDR2 SMNVEV (reference sequence). The CDR3 sequence is 15 residues long. Trimming took 6 bases from V and 5 from J, leaving 17 bases between them. CDR3 bases: TGTGCCAGCAGGTTAGGGCTAGCGTATGACAATGAGCAGTTCTTC. This codes for CASRLGLAYDNEQFF.

This clone was counted a single time. The chain joins TRBV7-3 to TRBJ1-1, with 7 positions matching TRBD1. This CDR3 region has 14 residues. In germline, CDR1 is SGHTA, CDR2 FQGTGA. V was pared by 2 bases and J by 6 bases, with 6 bases of the junction left unmatched. CDR3 region: CASSLRRQGSEAFF. The DNA for the CDR3 is TGTGCCAGCAGCTTACGCAGACAGGGTTCTGAAGCTTTCTTT.

The chain combines TRBV6-6 with TRBJ1-1; no firm D call. The V and J ends lost 3 bases and 7 bases respectively, with 6 bases between them. The CDR3 extends over 11 amino acids. From germline, CDR1 is MNHNY and CDR2 SVGAGI (reference sequence). Written as DNA, the CDR3 is TGTGCCAGCAGTTATGGGCGTGAAGCTTTCTTT. Amino acid sequence: CASSYGREAFF.

V gene TRBV12-5 combines with J gene TRBJ1-1; a possible D gene is TRBD1 (6 bases). V was cut by 3 bases and J by 7 bases, with 18 bases left in between. Per germline, CDR1 LGHNT and CDR2 FRNRAP. The CDR3 runs to 15 residues. The CDR3 DNA sequence: TGTGCTAGTGGTTTCGGGGACACCGGGCGGAGTGAAGCTTTCTTT. This sequence encodes CASGFGDTGRSEAFF.

The chain has TRBV4-3 and TRBJ2-1, with 9 positions matching TRBD1. Germline-derived CDR1 and CDR2 are LGHNA and YSLEER. This CDR3 comprises 17 residues. With 1 base clipped from V and 8 bases from J, the junction kept 12 bases outside the gene matches. This CDR3 is CASSQGGPGQGIDEQFF. CDR3 coding DNA: TGCGCCAGCAGCCAAGGCGGTCCGGGACAGGGTATCGATGAGCAGTTCTTC.

V and J are TRBV6-1 and TRBJ2-2; 8 bases fit TRBD1. The CDR3 spans 15 residues. The trim removed 7 bases at V and 4 bases at J, leaving 8 bases unmatched. Germline V gives CDR1 MNHNS, CDR2 SASEGT. As DNA, the CDR3 is TGTGCCAGCACCCAAATGGGGACAGGCACCGGGGAGCTGTTTTTT. This encodes CASTQMGTGTGELFF.

This clone has only a few counts. The chain links TRBV27 to TRBJ2-5; 7 bases are shared with TRBD1. Germline assignment: CDR1 MNHEY and CDR2 SMNVEV (reference sequence). The CDR3 is made up of 12 amino acids. V gave up 10 bases and J gave up 5 bases; unmatched junction bases: 7. The CDR3 sequence: CANSDRAETQYF. The CDR3 DNA is TGTGCCAACTCCGACAGGGCGGAGACCCAGTACTTC.

The chain employs TRBV5-1 and TRBJ2-3, with 11 bases aligning to TRBD2. V shed 5 bases and J 2 bases; nucleotides not matched to a gene: 4. CDR1 and CDR2 (germline): SGHRS, YFSETQ. This CDR3 has 15 amino acids. The CDR3 is CASRTSGSPTDTQYF. In nucleotides, the CDR3 is TGCGCCAGCAGAACTAGCGGGAGCCCCACAGATACGCAGTATTTT. Using reference TRBV5-1 and TRBJ2-3 for the parts outside the CDR3, the full variable domain is KAGVTQTPRYLIKTRGQQVTLSCSPISGHRSVSWYQQTPGQGLQFLFEYFSETQRNKGNFPGRFSGRQFSNSRSEMNVSTLELGDSALYLCASRTSGSPTDTQYFGPGTRLTVL.

The chain recombines TRBV10-1 with TRBJ1-2, with unresolved D. Deletions cut 7 bases from V and 3 bases from J, with 9 bases between. CDR1 is WNHNN and CDR2 is SYGVQD in the germline V gene (reference sequence). There are 12 residues in the CDR3. CDR3 loop: CASIRRYYGYTF. For the CDR3, the DNA is TGCGCCAGCATAAGGCGGTACTATGGCTACACCTTC.

The V call is TRBV28, the J call TRBJ2-7; a possible D gene is TRBD2 (6 bases). CDR3 length: 15 amino acids. V was clipped by 5 bases and J by 4 bases, with 18 bases between them. Germline V gene sequence: CDR1 MDHEN, CDR2 SYDVKM. In nucleotides, the CDR3 is TGTGCCAGCAGTGTCAGTGGCGGGGTCGGATACGAGCAGTACTTC. Translation gives CASSVSGGVGYEQYF.

The CDR3 sequence: CASSGYGQGREQYF. The CDR3 nucleotides are TGTGCCAGCAGTGGCTACGGACAGGGCCGAGAGCAGTACTTC. The chain carries TRBV25-1 and TRBJ2-7; 8 bases map to TRBD1. Trimming cost V 4 bases and J 7 bases; bases outside gene matches: 9. Germline V gene lookup returns CDR1 MGHDK and CDR2 SYGVNS. The CDR3 extends over 14 amino acids.